A selection of T cell receptor beta chains follows, all from one sample in a study of cytomegalovirus exposure and HLA in healthy donors. The protocol was immunoSEQ multiplex PCR, while the TCRdb copy is restricted to in-frame clones and leaves out a portion. The sample lists under 55,000 clones; about 73% were seen once. The sequenced sample was PBMCs. The origin of the receptors is a woman between 25 and 40 years old in good health and CMV-seronegative. Each CDR3 is given with its conserved first and last residue. The D gene is left open where the match is weak. A clone size is listed for some rows: how often the clone was seen (once, few, many), or a class if it is expanded.

cdr3_length d_call clone_size j_call v_call cdr3_aa cdr3_nt
16 TRBD2 once TRBJ2-7 TRBV28 CASRIAGGLRAYEQYF TGTGCCAGCAGGATAGCGGGAGGTCTGAGGGCCTACGAGCAGTACTTC
13 - - TRBJ2-1 TRBV30 CAWGRENYNEQFF TGTGCCTGGGGGAGAGAAAACTACAATGAGCAGTTCTTC
14 TRBD2 - TRBJ2-5 TRBV27 CASGGLAAQETQYF TGTGCCAGCGGCGGACTAGCCGCACAAGAGACCCAGTACTTC
13 - - TRBJ2-5 TRBV18 CASSPNNQETQYF TGTGCCAGCTCACCAAACAACCAAGAGACCCAGTACTTC
14 TRBD1 - TRBJ1-5 TRBV6-1 CASRGTGGSQPQHF TGTGCCAGCAGGGGGACAGGGGGCTCTCAGCCCCAGCATTTT
14 - - TRBJ2-1 TRBV7-8 CASSLGSSYNEQFF TGTGCCAGCAGCTTAGGTTCATCCTACAATGAGCAGTTCTTC
14 TRBD1 - TRBJ2-5 TRBV5-1 CASSPPGQATTQYF TGCGCCAGCAGCCCTCCGGGACAGGCTACCACCCAGTACTTC
16 - few TRBJ1-6 TRBV6-1 CASSVSSGVASSPLHF TGTGCCAGCAGTGTTAGCTCGGGGGTGGCAAGTTCACCCCTCCACTTT
15 TRBD2 - TRBJ2-2 TRBV2 CASSTLAGGAGELFF TGTGCCAGCAGTACGCTAGCGGGAGGAGCCGGGGAGCTGTTTTTT
14 TRBD1 - TRBJ1-2 TRBV28 CASIQGSFSYGYTF TGTGCCAGCATACAGGGGTCCTTTAGCTATGGCTACACCTTC
16 - - TRBJ1-5 TRBV4-2 CASSQEYGDSNQPQHF TGTGCCAGCAGCCAAGAATACGGGGATAGCAATCAGCCCCAGCATTTT
13 TRBD1 - TRBJ2-1 TRBV28 CASGRQGVGEQFF TGTGCCAGCGGACGACAGGGGGTCGGTGAGCAGTTCTTC
14 TRBD1 - TRBJ2-5 TRBV29-1 CSVGPGGILETQYF TGCAGCGTTGGCCCAGGGGGCATCTTAGAGACCCAGTACTTC
16 TRBD1 - TRBJ2-7 TRBV6-1 CASSEDGGQAYYEQYF TGTGCCAGCAGTGAAGACGGTGGACAGGCATACTACGAGCAGTACTTC
12 - few TRBJ1-5 TRBV30 CAWSVRRDYQHF TGTGCCTGGAGTGTACGCAGGGATTACCAGCATTTT
13 - - TRBJ2-2 TRBV29-1 CSAGQPNTGELFF TGCAGCGCGGGTCAGCCGAACACCGGGGAGCTGTTTTTT
17 TRBD2 - TRBJ2-1 TRBV2 CASSERLAVIGDNEQFF TGTGCCAGCAGTGAAAGACTAGCGGTTATCGGGGACAATGAGCAGTTCTTC
16 TRBD1 - TRBJ1-5 TRBV2 CASSEDVGQGGQPQHF TGTGCCAGCAGTGAAGATGTGGGACAGGGCGGACAGCCCCAGCATTTT
11 - - TRBJ2-3 TRBV20-1 CSAKGGDTQYF TGCAGTGCTAAAGGGGGAGATACGCAGTATTTT
15 TRBD2 - TRBJ2-1 TRBV28 CASSFGTSGRLEQFF TGTGCCAGCAGTTTCGGGACTAGCGGGAGACTTGAGCAGTTCTTC
13 - few TRBJ1-2 TRBV28 CASSARLIYGYTF TGTGCCAGCAGTGCGCGTCTGATCTATGGCTACACCTTC
16 - once TRBJ2-7 TRBV5-1 CASSLTTPDGKYEQYF TGCGCCAGCAGCTTAACTACTCCCGACGGAAAATACGAGCAGTACTTC